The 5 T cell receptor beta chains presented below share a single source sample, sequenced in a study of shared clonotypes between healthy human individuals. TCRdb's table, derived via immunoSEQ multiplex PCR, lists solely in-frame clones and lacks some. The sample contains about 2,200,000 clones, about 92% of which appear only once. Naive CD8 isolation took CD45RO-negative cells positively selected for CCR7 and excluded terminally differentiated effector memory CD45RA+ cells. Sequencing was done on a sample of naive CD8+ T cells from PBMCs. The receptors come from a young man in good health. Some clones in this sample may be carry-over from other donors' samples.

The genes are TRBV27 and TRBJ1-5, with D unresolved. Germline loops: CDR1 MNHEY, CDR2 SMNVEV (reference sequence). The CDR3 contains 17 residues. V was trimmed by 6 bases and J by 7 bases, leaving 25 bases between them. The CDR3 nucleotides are TGTGCCAGCAGCCCTGTCTCCCCCGGACGATTCGGGCAGCCCCAGCATTTT. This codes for CASSPVSPGRFGQPQHF.

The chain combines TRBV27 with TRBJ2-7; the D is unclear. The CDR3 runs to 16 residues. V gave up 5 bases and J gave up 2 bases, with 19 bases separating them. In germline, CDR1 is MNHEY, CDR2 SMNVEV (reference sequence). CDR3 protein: CASSPTWAGVTYEQYF. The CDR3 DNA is TGTGCCAGCAGTCCTACGTGGGCAGGAGTTACCTACGAGCAGTACTTC.

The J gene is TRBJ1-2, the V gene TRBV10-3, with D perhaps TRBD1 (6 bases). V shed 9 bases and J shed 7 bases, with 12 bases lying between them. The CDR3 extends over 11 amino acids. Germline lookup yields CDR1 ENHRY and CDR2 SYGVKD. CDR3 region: CAIPGVFGYTF. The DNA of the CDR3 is TGTGCCATTCCAGGGGTTTTTGGCTACACCTTC.

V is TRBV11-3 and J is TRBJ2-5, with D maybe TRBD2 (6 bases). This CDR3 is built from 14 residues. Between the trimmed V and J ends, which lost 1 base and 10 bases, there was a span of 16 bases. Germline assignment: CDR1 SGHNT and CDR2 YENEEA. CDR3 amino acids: CASSLGGDLEDQYF. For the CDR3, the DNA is TGTGCCAGCAGCTTAGGGGGGGACCTTGAGGACCAGTACTTC. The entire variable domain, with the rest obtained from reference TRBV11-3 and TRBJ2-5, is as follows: EAGVVQSPRYKIIEKKQPVAFWCNPISGHNTLYWYLQNLGQGPELLIRYENEEAVDDSQLPKDRFSAERLKGVDSTLKIQPAELGDSAVYLCASSLGGDLEDQYFGPGTRLLVL.

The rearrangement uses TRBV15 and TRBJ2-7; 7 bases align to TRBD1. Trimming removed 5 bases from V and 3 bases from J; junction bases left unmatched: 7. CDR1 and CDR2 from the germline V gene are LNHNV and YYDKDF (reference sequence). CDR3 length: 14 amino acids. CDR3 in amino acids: CATSGTGAVYEQYF. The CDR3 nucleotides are TGTGCCACCAGCGGTACAGGGGCCGTCTACGAGCAGTACTTC.